This is a list of T cell receptor beta chains from one sample in a study of shared clonotypes between healthy human individuals. Measured with immunoSEQ multiplex PCR; TCRdb has only the in-frame clones, and not every one. Among under 650,000 clones listed, 90% to 97% were seen once. The specimen was naive CD4+ T cells sorted from blood. Receptors were obtained from a woman aged 25 to 39 in good health. CDR3s include the opening cysteine and the closing phenylalanine or tryptophan. D genes are given only for firm matches. Clone sizes are given selectively: once, few, many, or a class where the clone is expanded.

V gene	D gene	clone size	J gene	CDR3 DNA	CDR3 protein
TRBV7-3	-	-	TRBJ1-1	TGTGCCAGCAGCTTAGGGGGACACTGGAAGGGCGCTTTCTTT	CASSLGGHWKGAFF
TRBV15	TRBD1	-	TRBJ2-5	TGTGCCACCAGCAGAGAATTGACAGGGAAGACCCAGTACTTC	CATSRELTGKTQYF
TRBV19	-	-	TRBJ2-3	TGTGCCAGTAGTATTGCAGATCGGGATACGCAGTATTTT	CASSIADRDTQYF
TRBV6-5	TRBD2	-	TRBJ2-7	TGTGCCAGCAGCCCACGGGGGGGAGAGAGCGCTGAGCAGTACTTC	CASSPRGGESAEQYF
TRBV5-5	-	-	TRBJ2-2	TGTGCCAGTACGCGCTTCGGGCCCGGGGAGCTGTTTTTT	CASTRFGPGELFF
TRBV15	-	-	TRBJ1-5	TGTGCCACCAGCAGCGGGAAACAGCCCCAGCATTTT	CATSSGKQPQHF
TRBV4-1	TRBD2	-	TRBJ2-3	TGCGCCAGCAGCCAAGTGGGGCTAGCGGCCGGCGGAGATACGCAGTATTTT	CASSQVGLAAGGDTQYF
TRBV7-2	-	-	TRBJ1-2	TGTGCCAGCAGCCTAGGGTGGGGTGGCTACACCTTC	CASSLGWGGYTF
TRBV28	TRBD1	-	TRBJ1-5	TGTGCCAGCAGTTCGTCATTCGCCCGGGACAGGGCGAAATTCGCTCAGCATTTT	CASSSSFARDRAKFAQHF
TRBV2	TRBD1	-	TRBJ1-2	TGTGCCAGCAGTGAATTGGGACAGGACGCGGGCTATGGCTACACCTTC	CASSELGQDAGYGYTF
TRBV28	TRBD2	-	TRBJ2-7	TGTGCCATTCGGACTAGCGGAGACTACGAGCAGTACTTC	CAIRTSGDYEQYF
TRBV19	-	-	TRBJ1-1	TGTGCCAGTAGTATAGGCCAGAAGAACACTGAAGCTTTCTTT	CASSIGQKNTEAFF
TRBV19	TRBD2	-	TRBJ2-7	TGTGCCAGTAGTAGGGGTGGACTAGCGGTCTACGAGCAGTACTTC	CASSRGGLAVYEQYF
TRBV6-4	-	once	TRBJ1-5	TGTGCCAGCAGGCTGGTGAAGGGGGGCGCGCCCCAGCATTTT	CASRLVKGGAPQHF
TRBV11-2	-	-	TRBJ2-2	TGTGCCAGCAGCAGGACATCGAACACCGGGGAGCTGTTTTTT	CASSRTSNTGELFF
TRBV11-3	-	-	TRBJ2-7	TGTGCCAGCAGCTCCTGGGAGAAGGATGGCTACGAGCAGTACTTC	CASSSWEKDGYEQYF
TRBV13	-	-	TRBJ2-3	TGTGCCAGCAGCCCCACAGGGAGAACAGATACGCAGTATTTT	CASSPTGRTDTQYF
TRBV5-6	TRBD1	-	TRBJ1-6	TGTGCCAGCAGCCCGGACAGGGGAAATTCACCCCTCCACTTT	CASSPDRGNSPLHF
TRBV27	-	-	TRBJ2-5	TGTGCCAGCAGTTTTAGCGGGACAGGGTACCAAGAGACCCAGTACTTC	CASSFSGTGYQETQYF
TRBV10-3	-	-	TRBJ2-7	TGTGCCATCAGTGAAGGGCCCTCCTACGAGCAGTACTTC	CAISEGPSYEQYF
TRBV27	-	-	TRBJ2-7	TGTGCCAGCAGTCTAACAGGGTACGAGCAGTACTTC	CASSLTGYEQYF
TRBV28	TRBD1	-	TRBJ2-7	TGTGCCAGCAGTTACCCCGGGACAGGAGTCTACGAGCAGTACTTC	CASSYPGTGVYEQYF
TRBV19	TRBD1	-	TRBJ1-4	TGTGCCAGTAGTTTACTGGACAGGGGGCTTGAAAAACTGTTTTTT	CASSLLDRGLEKLFF
TRBV27	TRBD2	-	TRBJ2-7	TGTGCCAGCAGGAAAGCGGGAGGGGTTTACGAGCAGTACTTC	CASRKAGGVYEQYF
TRBV6-7	TRBD1	-	TRBJ2-7	TGTGCCACTGCGACAGGGGTCCCGTTGTACTACGAGCAGTACTTC	CATATGVPLYYEQYF
TRBV7-9	-	-	TRBJ2-5	TGTGCCAGCAGCCCAAGGAGGAACACGGCCATGGACTTC	CASSPRRNTAMDF
TRBV6-6	-	-	TRBJ1-3	TGTGCCAGCAGATCAGGGTTTATTCGGGACACCATATATTTT	CASRSGFIRDTIYF
TRBV5-1	-	-	TRBJ2-7	TGCGCCAGCAGCTTGGATGCGTTCTACGAGCAGTACTTC	CASSLDAFYEQYF
TRBV18	-	-	TRBJ1-5	TGTGCCAGCTCACCAGGGTATTATAGCAATCAGCCCCAGCATTTT	CASSPGYYSNQPQHF
TRBV7-9	TRBD2	-	TRBJ2-7	TGTGCCAGCAGTCTGGGACTAGCTCCTTCCTACGAGCAGTACTTC	CASSLGLAPSYEQYF
TRBV19	-	-	TRBJ1-2	TGTGCCAGTAGTAAATACAGGATTGCTGGCTACACCTTC	CASSKYRIAGYTF
TRBV28	TRBD1	-	TRBJ2-7	TGTGCCAGCAGTTTCGGACAGGGGGCGGCCGAGCAGTACTTC	CASSFGQGAAEQYF
TRBV28	-	once	TRBJ1-5	TGTGCCAGCAGTTTGCCGGGACTAAGGAAAAAACAGCCCCAGCATTTT	CASSLPGLRKKQPQHF
TRBV7-2	TRBD1	-	TRBJ2-7	TGTGCCAGCAGCCAGGGACAGGGTTACTACGAGCAGTACTTC	CASSQGQGYYEQYF
TRBV4-1	-	-	TRBJ2-5	TGCGCCAGCAGCCAAGACTCACGGGAGACCCAGTACTTC	CASSQDSRETQYF